This T cell receptor (beta chain) was sequenced during a study of T cell responses to AZD1222 COVID-19 vaccine. This CDR3 contains 14 residues. Trimming shortened V by 4 bases and J by 0 bases, and 9 bases separated the two germline ends. Looked up from germline, CDR1 is SGHTA and CDR2 is FQGNSA. Study findings and constraints: No repertoire was sampled before or during the peak T cell response, only after it. Baseline antibody screening turned up just a handful of seropositive AZD1222 recipients.

Sequencing was performed with immunoSEQ multiplex PCR; in TCRdb, only in-frame clones are kept and a portion is missing. The sample yields under 150,000 clones, 70% to 90% seen once. For this clone: Its antigen remains unknown.

This receptor was obtained from an adult who received the AZD1222 COVID-19 vaccine. This sequence joins TRBV7-2 and TRBJ1-2; D unresolved. The sequencing here drew on peripheral blood, taken 28 days after the second AZD1222 dose. In nucleotides, the CDR3 is TGTGCCAGCAGCTCGTACACTCCTAACTATGGCTACACCTTC. This gives the protein CASSSYTPNYGYTF.